This entry features one TCR beta chain sequence. There is no known antigen for this receptor. No much larger clone exists at a distance of one base, and base qualities are not known. This specimen comes from a study of CD8+ T cells in alopecia areata (dated by TCRdb to the late 2010s). At the level of the whole study: Treated patients were enrolled in an open-label pilot trial of oral tofacitinib at 5 to 10 mg twice daily for moderate-to-severe alopecia areata. Patients received tofacitinib for 6 to 18 months and were then followed off drug for 6 months to check for delayed response and recurrence. For the treated patients, the SALT score, which quantifies what percentage of scalp surface area is affected, served as the measure of disease severity. In both human patients and the C3H/HeJ mouse model, the study applied high-throughput TCRbeta sequencing to look at T cell clonal expansion in alopecia areata. Scalp tissue and sorted CD4+ and CD8+ peripheral blood T cells from patchy and totalis/universalis alopecia areata patients and from healthy controls were covered by human TCRbeta sequencing. Tofacitinib-treated patients had biopsies at baseline and at 4 and 24 weeks of treatment, with a later scalp biopsy in several patients. Clonality in the scalp was compared among normal scalp (n=4), patchy alopecia areata scalp (n=8), and alopecia totalis/universalis scalp (n=8). The RNA source kit depended on sample type: the PAXgene miRNA kit for fixed scalp, the miRNeasy kit for PBMCs, and the RNeasy kit for mouse skin. TCRbeta CDR3 regions were amplified by immunoSEQ multiplex PCR using 35 Vbeta forward and 13 Jbeta reverse primers.

This specimen's treatment or condition label, interpreted: oral pan-JAK inhibitor, 5-10 mg twice daily. Peripheral blood and lesional scalp punch biopsies were obtained from patients with alopecia areata. After PBMCs were isolated by density centrifugation and stained for CD3, CD4 and CD8, a FACSAria was used to sort CD4+ and CD8+ T cells. CDR1 and CDR2, looked up from the germline V gene, are MGHDK and SYGVNS. The trim is 3 bases for V and 5 bases for J, with a gap of 11 bases between the germline ends. The CDR3 sequence holds 13 residues, the cysteine and phenylalanine included. Of all the DNA, just the CDR3 is kept, 39 bases in frame from base 1. Study-wide conclusions, independent of this receptor: Scalp clonality and the number of expanded CD8+ clones among the top 100 scalp clones were significantly decreased by tofacitinib. Lesional scalp, especially in alopecia totalis/universalis, showed higher clonality and more expanded CD8+ clones than normal scalp, suggesting antigenic drive. Scalp TCR repertoire analysis is complicated because resident alphabeta T cells in normal human skin are also sequenced, whereas mouse skin is dominated by gammadelta T cells. During tofacitinib treatment, many expanded lesional clones stuck around in both scalp and blood, and this persistence may partly explain why relapse happens after treatment is stopped. Shared TCR sequences between patients were less evident than in mice, which may be partly attributable to HLA diversity in the patient population. Because the treated cohort was small and had just a single nonresponder, larger studies are needed to establish links between baseline CD8+ expansion and response.

Library construction relied on the immunoSEQ multiplex PCR assay. For TCR sequencing, RNA was extracted from every sample and reverse transcribed into cDNA to serve as template. SuperScript III was used for first-strand cDNA synthesis, primed with a 2:1 mix of oligo-dT and random hexamers. Amplification bias was assessed with a synthetic immune receptor repertoire, and residual bias was removed computationally. On the authors' methods: Raw reads were preprocessed to remove errors, and CDR3 was defined by IMGT conventions from the conserved cysteine to phenylalanine. Clonality was computed as 1 minus the Shannon entropy, with the entropy normalized by log2 of the number of productive unique TCRs. Whether each scalp clone was CD4 or CD8 was inferred by checking scalp TCRbeta sequences against the CD4 and CD8 repertoires from sorted blood. TCRdb holds this immuneACCESS table with in-frame rearrangements only. Some clones are missing; in checked studies, unresolved V genes explain under half, and the rest has no known cause. The DNA gave D and trimming, while V, J and clone size come from that table. In this sample the table shows 250,000 to 350,000 clones, about 62% of which occur a single time. The ten most abundant clones make up about 0.93% of the sample.

The receptor's source is a human donor with alopecia areata. The specimen was CD4+ T cells sorted from blood, collected around week 53, from a patient treated with tofacitinib. The chain was built from TRBV25-1 and TRBJ2-7, and the D gene may be TRBD2, 6 bases matching. The CDR3 in this case is CASSEAGLNEQYF. The DNA reads TGTGCCAGCAGTGAGGCGGGGTTAAACGAGCAGTACTTC.